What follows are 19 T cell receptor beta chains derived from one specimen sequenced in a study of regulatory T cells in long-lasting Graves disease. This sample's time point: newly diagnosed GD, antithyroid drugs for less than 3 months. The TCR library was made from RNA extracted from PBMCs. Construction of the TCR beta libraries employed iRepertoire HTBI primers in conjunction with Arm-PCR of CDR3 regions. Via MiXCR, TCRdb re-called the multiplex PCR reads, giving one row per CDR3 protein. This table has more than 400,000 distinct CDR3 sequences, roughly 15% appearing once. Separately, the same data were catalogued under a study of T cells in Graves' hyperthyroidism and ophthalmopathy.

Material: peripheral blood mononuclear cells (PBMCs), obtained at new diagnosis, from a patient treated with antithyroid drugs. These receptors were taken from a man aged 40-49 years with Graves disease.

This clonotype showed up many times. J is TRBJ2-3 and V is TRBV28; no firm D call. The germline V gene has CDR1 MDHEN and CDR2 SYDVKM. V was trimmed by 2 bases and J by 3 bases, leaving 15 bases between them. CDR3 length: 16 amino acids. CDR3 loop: CASSLPPTQMTDTQYF. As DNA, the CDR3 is TGTGCCAGCAGTTTACCGCCGACCCAAATGACAGATACGCAGTATTTT.

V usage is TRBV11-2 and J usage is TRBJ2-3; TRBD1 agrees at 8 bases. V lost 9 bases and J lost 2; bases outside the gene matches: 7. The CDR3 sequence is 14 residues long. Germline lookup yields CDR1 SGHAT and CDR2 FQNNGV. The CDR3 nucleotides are TGTGCCAGTCAGGACAGGGCCCCCACAGATACGCAGTATTTT. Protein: CASQDRAPTDTQYF.

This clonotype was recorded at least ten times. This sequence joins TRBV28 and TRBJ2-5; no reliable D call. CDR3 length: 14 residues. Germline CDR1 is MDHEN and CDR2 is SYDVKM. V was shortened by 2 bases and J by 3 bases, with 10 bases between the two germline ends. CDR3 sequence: CASSLIGREETQYF. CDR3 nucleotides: TGTGCCAGCAGTTTAATAGGGCGAGAAGAGACCCAGTACTTC.

CDR3 residues: CASSIEGLATGELFF. CDR3 sequence (DNA): TGTGCCAGTAGTATTGAGGGCCTAGCCACCGGGGAGCTGTTTTTT. The V call is TRBV19, the J call TRBJ2-2, with a tentative D call TRBD2 (5 bases). V lost 3 bases and J 4 bases, leaving 12 bases between the germline ends. This CDR3 has 15 amino acids. Germline assignment: CDR1 LNHDA and CDR2 SQIVND (reference sequence).

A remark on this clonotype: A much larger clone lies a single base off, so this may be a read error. CDR3 loop: CASSTPGQGDYEQYF. CDR3 sequence (DNA): TGTGCCAGCAGCACACCCGGACAGGGAGACTACGAGCAGTACTTC. The chain joins TRBV5-6 to TRBJ2-7, with TRBD1 matching 8 bases. This CDR3 has 15 amino acids. V lost 4 bases and J lost 3; bases outside the gene matches: 9. Germline V gene lookup returns CDR1 SGHDT and CDR2 YYEEEE.

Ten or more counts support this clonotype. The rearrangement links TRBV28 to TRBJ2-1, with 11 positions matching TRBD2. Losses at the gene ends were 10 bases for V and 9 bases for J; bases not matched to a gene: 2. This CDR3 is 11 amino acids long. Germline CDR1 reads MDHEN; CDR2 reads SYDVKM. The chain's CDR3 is CAITSGSEQFF. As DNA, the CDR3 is TGTGCCATCACTAGCGGGAGTGAGCAGTTCTTC.

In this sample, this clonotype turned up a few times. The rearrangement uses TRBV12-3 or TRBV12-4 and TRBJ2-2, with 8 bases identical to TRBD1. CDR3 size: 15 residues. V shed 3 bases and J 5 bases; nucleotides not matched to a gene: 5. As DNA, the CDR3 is TGTGCCAGCAGTTTGACAGGGGCAAAAACCGGGGAGCTGTTTTTT. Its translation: CASSLTGAKTGELFF.

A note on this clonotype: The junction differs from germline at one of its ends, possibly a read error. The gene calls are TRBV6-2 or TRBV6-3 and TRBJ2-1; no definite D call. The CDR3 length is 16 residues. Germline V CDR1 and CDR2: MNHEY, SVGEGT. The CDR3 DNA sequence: TGTGCCGGCAGTCACCCAGGATCCCTAGTGGCCAATGAGCAGTTCTTC. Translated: CAGSHPGSLVANEQFF.

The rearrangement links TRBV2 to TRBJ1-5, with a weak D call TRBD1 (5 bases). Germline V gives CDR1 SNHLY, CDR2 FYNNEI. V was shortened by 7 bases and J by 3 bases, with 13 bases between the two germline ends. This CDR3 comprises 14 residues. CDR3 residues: CASTTEGINQPQHF. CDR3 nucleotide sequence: TGTGCCAGCACCACGGAGGGGATCAATCAGCCCCAGCATTTT.

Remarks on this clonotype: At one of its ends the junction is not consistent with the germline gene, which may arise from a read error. CDR3 loop: CATSTYLAREGDF. For the CDR3, the DNA is TGTGCCACCAGCACATACCTTGCCCGGGAGGGAGACTTC. The gene calls are TRBV15 and TRBJ2-5; 8 bases fit TRBD2. This CDR3 spans 13 amino acids. CDR1 and CDR2 (germline): LNHNV, YYDKDF (reference sequence).

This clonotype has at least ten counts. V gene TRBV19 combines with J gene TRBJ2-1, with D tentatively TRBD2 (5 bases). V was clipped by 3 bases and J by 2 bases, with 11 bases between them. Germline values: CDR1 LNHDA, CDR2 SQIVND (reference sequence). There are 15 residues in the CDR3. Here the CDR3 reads CASSMRAGTYNEQFF. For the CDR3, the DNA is TGTGCCAGTAGTATGAGGGCCGGAACCTACAATGAGCAGTTCTTC.

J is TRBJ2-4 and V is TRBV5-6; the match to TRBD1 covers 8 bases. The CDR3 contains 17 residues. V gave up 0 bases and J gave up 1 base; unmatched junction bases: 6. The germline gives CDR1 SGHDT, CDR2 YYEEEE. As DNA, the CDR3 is TGTGCCAGCAGCTTGGGAGACAGGGGAAGCGCCAAAAACATTCAGTACTTC. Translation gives CASSLGDRGSAKNIQYF.

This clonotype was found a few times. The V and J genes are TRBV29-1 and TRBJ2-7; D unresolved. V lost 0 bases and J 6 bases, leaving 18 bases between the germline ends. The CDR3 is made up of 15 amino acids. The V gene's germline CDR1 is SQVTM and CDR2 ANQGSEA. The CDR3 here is CSVEDHLLYPSEQYF. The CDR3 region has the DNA TGCAGCGTTGAAGATCACCTCCTCTATCCATCCGAGCAGTACTTC.

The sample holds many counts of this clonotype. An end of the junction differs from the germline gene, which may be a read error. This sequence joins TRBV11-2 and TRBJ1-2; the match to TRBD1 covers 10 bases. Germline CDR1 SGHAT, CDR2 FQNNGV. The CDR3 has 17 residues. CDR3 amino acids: CASSQATNSRDRGGYTF. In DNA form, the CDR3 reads TGCGCCAGCAGCCAAGCCACCAACTCGCGGGACAGGGGCGGCTACACCTTC.

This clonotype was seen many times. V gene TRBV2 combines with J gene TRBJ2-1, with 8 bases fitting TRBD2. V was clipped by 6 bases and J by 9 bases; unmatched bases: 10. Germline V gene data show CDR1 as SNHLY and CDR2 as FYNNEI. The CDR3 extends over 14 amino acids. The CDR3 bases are TGTGCCAGCAGGGAGCGGGAGAGTATGGTTGAGCAGTTCTTC. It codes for CASRERESMVEQFF.

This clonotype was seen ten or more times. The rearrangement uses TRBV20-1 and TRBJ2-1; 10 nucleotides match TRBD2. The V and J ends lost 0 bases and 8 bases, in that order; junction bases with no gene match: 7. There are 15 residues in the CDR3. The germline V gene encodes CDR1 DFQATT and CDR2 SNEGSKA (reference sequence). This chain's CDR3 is CSARDPSGSGDEQFF. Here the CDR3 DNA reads TGCAGTGCTAGAGATCCTAGCGGGAGTGGAGATGAGCAGTTCTTC.

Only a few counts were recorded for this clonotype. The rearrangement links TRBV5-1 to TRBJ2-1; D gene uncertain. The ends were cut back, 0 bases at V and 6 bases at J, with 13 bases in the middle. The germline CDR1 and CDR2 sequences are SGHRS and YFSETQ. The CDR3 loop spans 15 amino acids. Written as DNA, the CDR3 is TGCGCCAGCAGCTTGGTGTTTTCTCAGTCCAATGAGCAGTTCTTC. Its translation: CASSLVFSQSNEQFF.

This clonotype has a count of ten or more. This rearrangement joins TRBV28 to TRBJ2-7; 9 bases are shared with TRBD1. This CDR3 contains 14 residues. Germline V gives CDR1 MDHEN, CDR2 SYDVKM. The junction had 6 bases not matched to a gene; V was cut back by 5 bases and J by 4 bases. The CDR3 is CASSMTGGLYEQYF. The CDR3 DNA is TGTGCCAGCAGTATGACAGGGGGATTGTACGAGCAGTACTTC.

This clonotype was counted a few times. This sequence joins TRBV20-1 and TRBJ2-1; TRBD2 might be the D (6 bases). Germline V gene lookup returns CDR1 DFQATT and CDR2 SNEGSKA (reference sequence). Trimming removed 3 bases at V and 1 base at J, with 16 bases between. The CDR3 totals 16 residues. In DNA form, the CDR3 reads TGCAGTGCTAGGGGTGAAGGGACTGGTTCCTACAATGAGCAGTTCTTC. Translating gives CSARGEGTGSYNEQFF.